These 7 T cell receptor beta chains originate from one sample sequenced in a study of blood T cell repertoires in COVID-19. Sequencing used immunoSEQ multiplex PCR; TCRdb keeps in-frame clones, though not all of them. The table records 200,000 to 300,000 clones, 88% of them present only once. Sequenced: PBMCs or T cells enriched from blood (not recorded which). These receptors came from a middle-aged woman with acute COVID-19.

This sequence joins TRBV7-2 and TRBJ1-4, with a weak D call TRBD1 (5 bases). The germline V gene encodes CDR1 SGHTA and CDR2 FQGNSA. V was trimmed by 5 bases and J by 2 bases, leaving 15 bases between them. The CDR3 length is 16 residues. The CDR3 nucleotides are TGTGCCAGCAGCCTCCTGGGGGGAGGGACTAATGAAAAACTGTTTTTT. Its translation: CASSLLGGGTNEKLFF.

The chain employs TRBV30 and TRBJ2-1, with 9 bases aligning to TRBD2. The junction had 5 bases not matched to a gene; V was cut back by 7 bases and J by 4 bases. The germline CDR1 and CDR2 sequences are GTSNPN and SVGIG (reference sequence). The CDR3 loop spans 13 amino acids. The DNA for the CDR3 is TGTGCCTTACTGCGGGGGGGTTACAATGAGCAGTTCTTC. Its translation is CALLRGGYNEQFF.

The chain employs TRBV5-4 and TRBJ1-2, with a weak D call TRBD1 (5 bases). This CDR3 is 14 amino acids long. V dropped 0 bases and J dropped 1 base, with 7 bases sitting between them. Germline assignment: CDR1 SGHNT and CDR2 YYREEE (reference sequence). CDR3 in amino acids: CASSLAGINYGYTF. The CDR3 coding sequence is TGTGCCAGCAGCTTGGCAGGGATTAACTATGGCTACACCTTC.

The chain joins TRBV5-1 to TRBJ1-1, with TRBD1 matching over 9 bases. Germline lookup yields CDR1 SGHRS and CDR2 YFSETQ. This CDR3 has 15 residues. V gave up 4 bases and J gave up 4 bases; unmatched junction bases: 8. The CDR3 bases are TGCGCCAGCAGCCTAGGGACAGGGTGGGGCACTGAAGCTTTCTTT. Protein sequence: CASSLGTGWGTEAFF.

CDR3 amino acids: CAKPDRKNRPQHF. In nucleotides, the CDR3 is TGCGCCAAGCCGGACAGGAAGAATAGGCCCCAGCATTTT. The chain carries TRBV10-1 and TRBJ1-5, with 7 bases fitting TRBD1. Germline-derived CDR1 and CDR2 are WNHNN and SYGVQD (reference sequence). V dropped 10 bases and J dropped 9; count of bases not matched to a gene: 12. The CDR3 is made up of 13 amino acids.

Here the CDR3 reads CASSLSGRAPDTQYF. The DNA for the CDR3 is TGCGCCAGCAGCCTAAGCGGGAGGGCCCCAGATACGCAGTATTTT. V usage is TRBV5-1 and J usage is TRBJ2-3, with 10 positions matching TRBD2. Looked up from germline, CDR1 is SGHRS and CDR2 is YFSETQ. With V trimmed by 4 bases and J by 4 bases, 6 bases remained unmatched. The CDR3 runs to 15 residues.

The gene calls are TRBV7-2 and TRBJ2-3, with 9 bases aligning to TRBD2. The J segment lost 4 bases and the V segment lost 5 bases, leaving 10 bases of the junction unmatched. The CDR3 contains 16 residues. CDR1 is SGHTA and CDR2 is FQGNSA in the germline V gene. The CDR3 DNA follows: TGTGCCAGCAGCCGTCGATTAGCGGGAGCAGCAGATACGCAGTATTTT. Translating it yields CASSRRLAGAADTQYF. The full variable domain, its missing parts supplied by reference TRBV7-2 and TRBJ2-3, is GAGVSQSPSNKVTEKGKDVELRCDPISGHTALYWYRQSLGQGLEFLIYFQGNSAPDKSGLPSDRFSAERTGGSVSTLTIQRTQQEDSAVYLCASSRRLAGAADTQYFGPGTRLTVL.